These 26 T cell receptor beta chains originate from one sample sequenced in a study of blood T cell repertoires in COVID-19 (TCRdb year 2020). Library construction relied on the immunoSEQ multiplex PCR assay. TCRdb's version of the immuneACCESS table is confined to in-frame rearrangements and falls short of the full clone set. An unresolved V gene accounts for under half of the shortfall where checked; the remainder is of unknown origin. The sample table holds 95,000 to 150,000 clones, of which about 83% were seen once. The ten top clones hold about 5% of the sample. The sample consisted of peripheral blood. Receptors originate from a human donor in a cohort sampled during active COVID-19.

The CDR3 here is CASSLRGNNQPQHF. The CDR3, as DNA: TGTGCCAGCAGCCTGAGAGGGAACAATCAGCCCCAGCATTTT. The V gene is TRBV6-5, the J gene TRBJ1-5; D is unresolved. V was cut by 6 bases and J by 3 bases, with 12 bases left in between. Germline lookup yields CDR1 MNHEY and CDR2 SVGAGI. The CDR3 runs 14 residues.

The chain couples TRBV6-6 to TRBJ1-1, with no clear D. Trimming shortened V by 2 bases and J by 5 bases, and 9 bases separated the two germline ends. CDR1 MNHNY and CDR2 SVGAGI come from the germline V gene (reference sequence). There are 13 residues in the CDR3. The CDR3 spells CASSYIRETEAFF. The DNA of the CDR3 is TGTGCCAGCAGTTACATCCGGGAAACTGAAGCTTTCTTT.

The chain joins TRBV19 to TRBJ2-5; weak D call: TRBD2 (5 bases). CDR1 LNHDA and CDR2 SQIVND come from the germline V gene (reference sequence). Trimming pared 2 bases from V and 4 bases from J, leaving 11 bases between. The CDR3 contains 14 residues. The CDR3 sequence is CASSIIPGRETQYF. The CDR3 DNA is TGTGCCAGTAGTATAATCCCGGGAAGAGAGACCCAGTACTTC.

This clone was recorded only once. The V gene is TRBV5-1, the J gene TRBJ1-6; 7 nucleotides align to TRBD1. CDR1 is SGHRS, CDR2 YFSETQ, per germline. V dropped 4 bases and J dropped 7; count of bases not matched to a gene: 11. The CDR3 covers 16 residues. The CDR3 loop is CASSVGPGQQNSPLHF. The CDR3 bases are TGCGCCAGCAGCGTAGGACCGGGACAGCAAAATTCACCCCTCCACTTT.

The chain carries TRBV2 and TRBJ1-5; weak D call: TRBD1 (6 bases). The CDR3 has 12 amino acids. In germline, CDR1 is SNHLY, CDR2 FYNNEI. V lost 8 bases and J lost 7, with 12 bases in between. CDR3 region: CASSGEGQPQHF. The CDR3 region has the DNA TGTGCCAGCTCAGGGGAGGGACAGCCCCAGCATTTT.

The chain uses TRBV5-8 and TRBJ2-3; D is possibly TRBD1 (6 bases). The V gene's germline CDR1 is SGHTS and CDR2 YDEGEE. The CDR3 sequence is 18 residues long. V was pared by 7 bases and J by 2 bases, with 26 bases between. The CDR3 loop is CASPEGLNRASFTDTQYF. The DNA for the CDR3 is TGTGCCAGCCCGGAAGGGTTAAACAGGGCCTCCTTCACAGATACGCAGTATTTT.

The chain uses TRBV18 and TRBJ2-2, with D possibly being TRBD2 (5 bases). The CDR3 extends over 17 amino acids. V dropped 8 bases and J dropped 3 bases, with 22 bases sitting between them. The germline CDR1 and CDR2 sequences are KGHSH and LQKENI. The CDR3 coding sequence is TGTGCCAGCCCGGGTTCACCAGGCCTCGGGGACACCGGGGAGCTGTTTTTT. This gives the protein CASPGSPGLGDTGELFF.

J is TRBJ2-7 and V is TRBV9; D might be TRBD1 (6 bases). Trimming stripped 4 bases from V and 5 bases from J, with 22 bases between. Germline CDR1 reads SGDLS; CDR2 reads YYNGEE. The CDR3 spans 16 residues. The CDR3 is CASSPSPGAGEHEQYF. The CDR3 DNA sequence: TGTGCCAGCAGCCCATCACCTGGGGCAGGGGAACACGAGCAGTACTTC.

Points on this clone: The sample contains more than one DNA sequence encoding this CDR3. Written as DNA, the CDR3 is TGTGCCAGTAGGGGGGGGGCGAGCGGGAGGGCCGGGGAGCTGTTTTTT. Encoded protein: CASRGGASGRAGELFF. The chain recombines TRBV19 with TRBJ2-2, with 10 bases identical to TRBD2. V gave up 6 bases and J gave up 6 bases; unmatched junction bases: 10. This CDR3 spans 16 amino acids. Germline V gene lookup returns CDR1 LNHDA and CDR2 SQIVND (reference sequence).

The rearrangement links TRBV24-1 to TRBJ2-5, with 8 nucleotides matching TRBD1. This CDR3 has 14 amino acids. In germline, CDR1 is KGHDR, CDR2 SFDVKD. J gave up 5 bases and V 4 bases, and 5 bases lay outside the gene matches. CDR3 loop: CATSDRNRGETQYF. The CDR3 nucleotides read TGTGCCACCAGTGACCGCAACAGGGGGGAGACCCAGTACTTC.

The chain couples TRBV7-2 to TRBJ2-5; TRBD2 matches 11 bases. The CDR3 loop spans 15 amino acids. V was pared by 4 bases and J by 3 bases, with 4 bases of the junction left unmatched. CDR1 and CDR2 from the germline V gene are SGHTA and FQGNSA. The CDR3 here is CASSSGTSGKETQYF. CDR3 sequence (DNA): TGTGCCAGCAGCTCCGGGACTAGCGGAAAAGAGACCCAGTACTTC.

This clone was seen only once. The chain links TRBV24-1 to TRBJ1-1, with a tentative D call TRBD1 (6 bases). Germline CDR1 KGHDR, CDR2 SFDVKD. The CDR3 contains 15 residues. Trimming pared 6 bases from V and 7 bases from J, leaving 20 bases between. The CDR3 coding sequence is TGTGCCACCAGTCCCTTGTCTCGGGACAAGGATGAAGCTTTCTTT. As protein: CATSPLSRDKDEAFF.

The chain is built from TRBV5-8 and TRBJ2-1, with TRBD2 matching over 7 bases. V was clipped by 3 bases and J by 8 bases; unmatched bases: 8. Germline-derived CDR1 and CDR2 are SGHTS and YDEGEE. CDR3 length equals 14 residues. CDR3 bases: TGTGCCAGCAGCTACCGGACTAGTCAGGATGAGCAGTTCTTC. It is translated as CASSYRTSQDEQFF.

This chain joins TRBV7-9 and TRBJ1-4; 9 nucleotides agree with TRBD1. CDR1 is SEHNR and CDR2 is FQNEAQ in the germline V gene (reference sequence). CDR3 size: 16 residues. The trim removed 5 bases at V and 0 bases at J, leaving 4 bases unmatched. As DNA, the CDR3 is TGTGCCAGCAGCCCACAGGGGGCTTCAACTAATGAAAAACTGTTTTTT. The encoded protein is CASSPQGASTNEKLFF.

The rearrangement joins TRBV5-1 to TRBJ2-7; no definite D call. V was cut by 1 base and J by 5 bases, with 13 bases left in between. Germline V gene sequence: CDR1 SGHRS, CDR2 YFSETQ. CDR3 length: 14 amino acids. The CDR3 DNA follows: TGCGCCAGCAGCTTGTCCCTCTCCCGGGACGAGCAGTACTTC. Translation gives CASSLSLSRDEQYF. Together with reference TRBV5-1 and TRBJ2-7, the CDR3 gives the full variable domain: KAGVTQTPRYLIKTRGQQVTLSCSPISGHRSVSWYQQTPGQGLQFLFEYFSETQRNKGNFPGRFSGRQFSNSRSEMNVSTLELGDSALYLCASSLSLSRDEQYFGPGTRLTVT.

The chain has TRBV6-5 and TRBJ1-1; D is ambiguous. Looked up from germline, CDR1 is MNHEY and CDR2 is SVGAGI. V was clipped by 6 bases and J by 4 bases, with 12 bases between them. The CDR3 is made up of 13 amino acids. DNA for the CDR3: TGTGCCAGCAGCGATGTTACGGGCACTGAAGCTTTCTTT. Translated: CASSDVTGTEAFF.

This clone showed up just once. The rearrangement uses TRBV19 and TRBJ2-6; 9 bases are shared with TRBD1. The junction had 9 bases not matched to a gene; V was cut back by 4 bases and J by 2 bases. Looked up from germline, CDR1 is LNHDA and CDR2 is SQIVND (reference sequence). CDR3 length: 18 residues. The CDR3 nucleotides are TGTGCCAGTAGTACCACACGGGACAGGGCCCCTGGGGCCAACGTCCTGACTTTC. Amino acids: CASSTTRDRAPGANVLTF.

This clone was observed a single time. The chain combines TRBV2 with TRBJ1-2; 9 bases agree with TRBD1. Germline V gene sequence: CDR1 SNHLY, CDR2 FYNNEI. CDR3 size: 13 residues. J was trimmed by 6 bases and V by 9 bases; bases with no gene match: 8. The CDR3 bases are TGTGCCAGTTCGACAGGGGGTTTCGATGGCTACACCTTC. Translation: CASSTGGFDGYTF.

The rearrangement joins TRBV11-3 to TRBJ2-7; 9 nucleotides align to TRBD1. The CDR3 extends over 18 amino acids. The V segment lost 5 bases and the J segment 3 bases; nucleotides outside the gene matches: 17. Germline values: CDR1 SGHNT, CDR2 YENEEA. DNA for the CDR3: TGTGCCAGCAGCATTAGTAGGGGGCCCGGGACAGGGTTCTACGAGCAGTACTTC. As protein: CASSISRGPGTGFYEQYF.

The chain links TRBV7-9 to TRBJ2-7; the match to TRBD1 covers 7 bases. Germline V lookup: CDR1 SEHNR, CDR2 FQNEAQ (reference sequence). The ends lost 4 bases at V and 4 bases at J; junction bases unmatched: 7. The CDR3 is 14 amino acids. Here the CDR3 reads CASSYRDSVYEQYF. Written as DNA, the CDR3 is TGTGCCAGCAGCTACCGGGACAGCGTTTACGAGCAGTACTTC.

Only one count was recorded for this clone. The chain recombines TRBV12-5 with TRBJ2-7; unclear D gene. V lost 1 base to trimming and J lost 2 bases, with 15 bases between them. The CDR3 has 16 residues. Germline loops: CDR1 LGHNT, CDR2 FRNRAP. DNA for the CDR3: TGTGCTAGTGGTTTGGCCTCCCCGACACCGACCTACGAGCAGTACTTC. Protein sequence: CASGLASPTPTYEQYF.

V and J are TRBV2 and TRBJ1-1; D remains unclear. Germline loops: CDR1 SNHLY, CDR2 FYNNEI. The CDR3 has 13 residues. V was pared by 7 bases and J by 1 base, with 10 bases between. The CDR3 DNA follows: TGTGCCAGCAACGGCGGTCCGAACACTGAAGCTTTCTTT. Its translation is CASNGGPNTEAFF.

Here the CDR3 reads CASSESPGKNYGYTF. The CDR3 nucleotides are TGCGCCAGCAGTGAGTCGCCAGGGAAAAACTATGGCTACACCTTC. The chain joins TRBV10-2 to TRBJ1-2; possibly TRBD1 for D (5 bases). Germline V lookup: CDR1 WSHSY, CDR2 SAAADI. With 0 bases removed from V and 2 bases from J, the gap between germline ends came to 10 bases. CDR3 length equals 15 residues.

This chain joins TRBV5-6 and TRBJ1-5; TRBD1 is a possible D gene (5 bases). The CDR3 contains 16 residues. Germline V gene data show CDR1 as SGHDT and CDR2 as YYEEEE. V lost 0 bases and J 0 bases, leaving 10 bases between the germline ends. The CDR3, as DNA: TGTGCCAGCAGCTTGGGGGGAGGGGCTAGCAATCAGCCCCAGCATTTT. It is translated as CASSLGGGASNQPQHF.

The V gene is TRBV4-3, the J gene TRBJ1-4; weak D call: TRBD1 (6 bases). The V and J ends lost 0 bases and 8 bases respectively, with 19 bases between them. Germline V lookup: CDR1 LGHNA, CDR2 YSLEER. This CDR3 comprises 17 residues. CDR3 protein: CASSQDLSVQGGEKLFF. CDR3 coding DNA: TGCGCCAGCAGCCAAGATCTATCTGTACAGGGTGGGGAAAAACTGTTTTTT.

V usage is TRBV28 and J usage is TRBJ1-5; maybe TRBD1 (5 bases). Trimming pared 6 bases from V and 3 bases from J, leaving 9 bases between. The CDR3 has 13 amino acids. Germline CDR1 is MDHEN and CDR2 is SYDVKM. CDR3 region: CASRRDYNQPQHF. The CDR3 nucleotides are TGTGCCAGCAGGAGGGACTACAATCAGCCCCAGCATTTT.